These 14 T cell receptor beta chains share one sample of origin, sequenced in a study of blood T cell repertoires in COVID-19. TCRdb's copy holds only in-frame clones and misses some; the assay was immunoSEQ multiplex PCR. The sample carries some 200,000 clones, approximately 81% recorded once. The specimen was peripheral blood. Every receptor here comes from a man aged 45-65 years who had recovered from COVID-19.

The count of this clone is one. This rearrangement joins TRBV6-5 to TRBJ2-3; 9 positions agree with TRBD2. Germline CDR1 reads MNHEY; CDR2 reads SVGAGI. After removal of 4 bases from V and 10 bases from J, the junction contained 6 bases not matched to a gene. This CDR3 has 13 amino acids. The CDR3 coding sequence is TGTGCCAGCAGTTCTACGGGACTAGCTCCGCAGTATTTT. Translating gives CASSSTGLAPQYF.

J is TRBJ1-5 and V is TRBV19; 7 bases align to TRBD1. This CDR3 spans 14 amino acids. Per germline, CDR1 LNHDA and CDR2 SQIVND (reference sequence). V lost 3 bases, J lost 4 bases, and 3 bases stayed unmatched. CDR3 DNA sequence: TGTGCCAGTAGTATGGGACAGAAAAATCAGCCCCAGCATTTT. This encodes CASSMGQKNQPQHF.

Turning to this clone: Other DNA sequences in this specimen translate into the identical CDR3. This rearrangement joins TRBV6-5 to TRBJ1-2, with TRBD1 matching 7 bases. The CDR3 length is 13 residues. Per germline, CDR1 MNHEY and CDR2 SVGAGI. Losses at the gene ends were 5 bases for V and 4 bases for J; bases not matched to a gene: 4. CDR3 in amino acids: CASSRTGSYGYTF. The CDR3 region has the DNA TGTGCCAGCAGTCGGACAGGCTCCTATGGCTACACCTTC.

Only one count was recorded for this clone. The V call is TRBV30, the J call TRBJ2-7; the D gene is possibly TRBD1 (6 bases). V lost 2 bases, J lost 3 bases, and 14 bases lay in between. The germline CDR1 and CDR2 sequences are GTSNPN and SVGIG (reference sequence). This CDR3 comprises 14 residues. CDR3 DNA: TGTGCCTGGAGTAGGGGGTTTTTTAGCTACGAGCAGTACTTC. Its protein is CAWSRGFFSYEQYF.

V gene TRBV9 combines with J gene TRBJ2-6, with D maybe TRBD2 (6 bases). This CDR3 has 18 amino acids. Trimming pared 2 bases from V and 2 bases from J, leaving 17 bases between. Germline-derived CDR1 and CDR2 are SGDLS and YYNGEE. The CDR3 spells CASSVDPIPGAGANVLTF. The CDR3 coding sequence is TGTGCCAGCAGCGTTGACCCCATTCCGGGGGCTGGGGCCAACGTCCTGACTTTC.

The chain links TRBV28 to TRBJ1-5; D is possibly TRBD1 (6 bases). V lost 7 bases, J lost 3 bases, and 16 bases lay in between. The CDR3 length is 15 residues. The germline gives CDR1 MDHEN, CDR2 SYDVKM. CDR3 region: CASTIGGANNQPQHF. For the CDR3, the DNA is TGTGCCAGCACTATCGGGGGGGCAAACAATCAGCCCCAGCATTTT.

This clone was recorded once. The genes are TRBV3-1 (or the pseudogene TRBV3-2) and TRBJ1-5; TRBD1 agrees at 9 bases. Germline CDR1 LGHDT, CDR2 YNNKEL (reference sequence). Trimming took 4 bases from V and 6 from J; bases not matched to a gene: 10. The CDR3 consists of 16 residues. DNA for the CDR3: TGTGCCAGCAGCCTTCCGGACAGGGGAATCGGTCAGCCCCAGCATTTT. Encoded protein: CASSLPDRGIGQPQHF.

J is TRBJ2-7 and V is TRBV10-2, with TRBD2 matching 11 bases. Germline CDR1 reads WSHSY; CDR2 reads SAAADI. This CDR3 contains 16 residues. With V trimmed by 4 bases and J by 4 bases, 9 bases remained unmatched. CDR3 sequence reads: CASSGSYLAGGYEQYF. In nucleotides, the CDR3 is TGCGCCAGCAGTGGGAGTTACCTAGCGGGAGGATACGAGCAGTACTTC.

This CDR3 reads CASRTDRAEAFF. The DNA for the CDR3 is TGTGCCAGCAGGACCGACAGAGCTGAAGCTTTCTTT. The rearrangement uses TRBV27 and TRBJ1-1, with D perhaps TRBD1 (5 bases). The CDR3 length is 12 residues. Trimming took off 6 bases at V and 6 bases at J, with 11 bases between the two ends. From germline, CDR1 is MNHEY and CDR2 SMNVEV (reference sequence).

This chain uses TRBV28 with TRBJ1-2; D not certain. Trimming took off 6 bases at V and 3 bases at J, with 17 bases between the two ends. The germline gives CDR1 MDHEN, CDR2 SYDVKM. This CDR3 has 15 amino acids. In DNA, the CDR3 is TGTGCCAGCAGCCAGAAAGTCAGGACTGACTATGGCTACACCTTC. This encodes CASSQKVRTDYGYTF.

The chain is built from TRBV6-1 and TRBJ1-1; TRBD1 aligns across 8 bases. The CDR3 loop spans 14 amino acids. Trimming took 2 bases from V and 11 from J; bases not matched to a gene: 10. The germline CDR1 and CDR2 sequences are MNHNS and SASEGT. CDR3 in DNA: TGTGCCAGCAGTGAACAGGTTGGCAGGGGGCATGCTTTCTTT. Amino acids: CASSEQVGRGHAFF.

The rearrangement joins TRBV7-2 to TRBJ2-2; 9 bases align to TRBD1. V shed 7 bases, J shed 9 bases, and the junction held 12 bases outside the gene matches. CDR1 is SGHTA and CDR2 is FQGNSA in the germline V gene. The CDR3 extends over 15 amino acids. The CDR3 sequence is CASTAGTGLRWELFF. The CDR3 DNA reads as TGTGCCAGCACCGCCGGGACAGGGCTGCGGTGGGAGCTGTTTTTT. Based on the CDR3 plus reference TRBV7-2 and TRBJ2-2, the full variable domain is GAGVSQSPSNKVTEKGKDVELRCDPISGHTALYWYRQSLGQGLEFLIYFQGNSAPDKSGLPSDRFSAERTGGSVSTLTIQRTQQEDSAVYLCASTAGTGLRWELFFGEGSRLTVL.

DNA for the CDR3: TGCGCCAGCAGACAATCCACAGGGTACATCGGCAACGAGCAGTACTTC. It is translated as CASRQSTGYIGNEQYF. This rearrangement joins TRBV5-1 to TRBJ2-7; D is possibly TRBD1 (6 bases). The V and J ends lost 5 bases and 5 bases respectively, with 23 bases between them. The CDR3 contains 16 residues. Germline CDR1 SGHRS, CDR2 YFSETQ.

V usage is TRBV6-5 and J usage is TRBJ2-7, with TRBD2 identical over 8 bases. Germline V gene lookup returns CDR1 MNHEY and CDR2 SVGAGI. CDR3 size: 15 residues. V was pared by 0 bases and J by 3 bases, with 4 bases of the junction left unmatched. Here the CDR3 reads CASSYSSGGLYEQYF. CDR3 coding DNA: TGTGCCAGCAGTTACTCGTCGGGAGGGCTCTACGAGCAGTACTTC.